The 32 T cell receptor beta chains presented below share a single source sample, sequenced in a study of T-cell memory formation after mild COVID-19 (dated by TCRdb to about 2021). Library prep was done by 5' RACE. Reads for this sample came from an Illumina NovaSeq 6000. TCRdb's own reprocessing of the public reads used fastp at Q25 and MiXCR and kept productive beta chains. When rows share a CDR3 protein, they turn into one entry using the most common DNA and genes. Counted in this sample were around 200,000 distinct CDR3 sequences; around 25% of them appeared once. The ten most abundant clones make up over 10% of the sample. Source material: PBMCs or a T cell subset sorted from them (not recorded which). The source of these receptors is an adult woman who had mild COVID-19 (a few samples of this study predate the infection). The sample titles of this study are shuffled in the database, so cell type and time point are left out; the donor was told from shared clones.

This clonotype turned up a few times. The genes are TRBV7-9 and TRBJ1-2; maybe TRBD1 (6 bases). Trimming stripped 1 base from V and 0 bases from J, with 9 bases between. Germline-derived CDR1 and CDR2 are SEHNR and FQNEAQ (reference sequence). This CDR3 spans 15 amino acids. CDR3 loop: CASSLGDNSNYGYTF. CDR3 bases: TGTGCCAGCAGCTTAGGGGACAACTCTAACTATGGCTACACCTTC.

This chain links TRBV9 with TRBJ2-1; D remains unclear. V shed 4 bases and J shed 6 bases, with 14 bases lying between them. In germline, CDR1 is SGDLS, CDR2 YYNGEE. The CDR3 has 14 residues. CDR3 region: CASSLWSIPNEQFF. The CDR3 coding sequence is TGTGCCAGCAGCCTATGGTCCATACCCAATGAGCAGTTCTTC. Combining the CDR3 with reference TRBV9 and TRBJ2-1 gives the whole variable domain DSGVTQTPKHLITATGQRVTLRCSPRSGDLSVYWYQQSLDQGLQFLIQYYNGEERAKGNILERFSAQQFPDLHSELNLSSLELGDSALYFCASSLWSIPNEQFFGPGTRLTVL.

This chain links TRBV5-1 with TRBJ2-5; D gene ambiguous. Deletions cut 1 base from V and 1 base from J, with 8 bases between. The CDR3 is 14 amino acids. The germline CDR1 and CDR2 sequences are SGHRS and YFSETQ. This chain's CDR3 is CASSLTLIQETQYF. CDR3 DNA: TGCGCCAGCAGCTTGACTCTGATCCAAGAGACCCAGTACTTC.

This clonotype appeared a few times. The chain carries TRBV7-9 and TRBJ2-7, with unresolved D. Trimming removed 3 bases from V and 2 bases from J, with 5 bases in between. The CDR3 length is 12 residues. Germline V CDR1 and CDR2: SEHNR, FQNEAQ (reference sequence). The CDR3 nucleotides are TGTGCCAGCAGCTTCGGCCCCTACGAGCAGTACTTC. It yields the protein CASSFGPYEQYF.

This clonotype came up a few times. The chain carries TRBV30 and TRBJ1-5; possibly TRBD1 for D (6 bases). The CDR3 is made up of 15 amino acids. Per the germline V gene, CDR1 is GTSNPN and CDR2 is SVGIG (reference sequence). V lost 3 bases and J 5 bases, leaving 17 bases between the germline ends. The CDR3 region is CAWSDGQFTYQPQHF. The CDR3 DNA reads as TGTGCCTGGAGCGATGGACAGTTCACCTATCAGCCCCAGCATTTT.

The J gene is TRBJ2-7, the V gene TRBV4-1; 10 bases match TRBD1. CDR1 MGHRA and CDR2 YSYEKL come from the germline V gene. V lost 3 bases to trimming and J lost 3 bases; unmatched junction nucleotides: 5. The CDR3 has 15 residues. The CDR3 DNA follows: TGCGCCAGCAGCCAGGGACAGGGGCCTTTCTACGAGCAGTACTTC. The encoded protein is CASSQGQGPFYEQYF.

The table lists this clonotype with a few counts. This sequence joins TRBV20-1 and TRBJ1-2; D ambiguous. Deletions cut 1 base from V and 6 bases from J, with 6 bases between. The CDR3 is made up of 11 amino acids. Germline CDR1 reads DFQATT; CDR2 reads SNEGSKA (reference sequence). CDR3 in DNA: TGCAGTGCTAGAGGGAACGATGGCTACACCTTC. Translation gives CSARGNDGYTF.

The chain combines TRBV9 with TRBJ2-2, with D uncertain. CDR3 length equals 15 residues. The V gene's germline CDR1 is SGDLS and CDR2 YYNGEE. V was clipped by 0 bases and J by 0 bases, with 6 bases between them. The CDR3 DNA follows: TGTGCCAGCAGCGTAGTGGCAGCGAACACCGGGGAGCTGTTTTTT. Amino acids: CASSVVAANTGELFF.

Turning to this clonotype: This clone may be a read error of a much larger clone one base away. For the CDR3, the DNA is TGCAGCGTTGATTTCAGTTGGGACGGTGACTACGAGAAGTACTTC. Translation gives CSVDFSWDGDYEKYF. The chain employs TRBV29-1 and TRBJ2-7, with D perhaps being TRBD1 or TRBD2 (5 bases each). This CDR3 comprises 15 residues. Germline V gene sequence: CDR1 SQVTM, CDR2 ANQGSEA.

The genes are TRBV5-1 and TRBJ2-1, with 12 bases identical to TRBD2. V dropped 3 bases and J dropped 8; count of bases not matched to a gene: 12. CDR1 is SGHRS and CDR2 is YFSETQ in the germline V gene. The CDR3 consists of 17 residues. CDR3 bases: TGCGCCAGCAGCTCCCCTTCCCTAGCGGGGGGGCGTGATGAGCAGTTCTTC. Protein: CASSSPSLAGGRDEQFF.

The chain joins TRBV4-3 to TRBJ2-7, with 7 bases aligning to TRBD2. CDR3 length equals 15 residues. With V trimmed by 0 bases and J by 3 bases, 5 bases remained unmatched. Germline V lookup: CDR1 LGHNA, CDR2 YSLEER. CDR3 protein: CASSQDGGSSYEQYF. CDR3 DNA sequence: TGCGCCAGCAGCCAAGACGGCGGGAGCAGCTACGAGCAGTACTTC.

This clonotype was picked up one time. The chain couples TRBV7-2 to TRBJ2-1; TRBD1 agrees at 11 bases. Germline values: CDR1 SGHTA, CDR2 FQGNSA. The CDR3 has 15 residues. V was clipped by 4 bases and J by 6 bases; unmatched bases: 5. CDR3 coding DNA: TGTGCCAGCAGCTACACAGGACAGGGGGCCAATGAGCAGTTCTTC. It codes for CASSYTGQGANEQFF.

The CDR3 DNA reads TGTGCCAGCAGCTCCGTGGGGTACACTGAAGCTTTCTTT. Translation gives CASSSVGYTEAFF. The V call is TRBV7-3, the J call TRBJ1-1; no firm D call. V was clipped by 4 bases and J by 3 bases, with 9 bases between them. This CDR3 comprises 13 residues. The germline V gene encodes CDR1 SGHTA and CDR2 FQGTGA.

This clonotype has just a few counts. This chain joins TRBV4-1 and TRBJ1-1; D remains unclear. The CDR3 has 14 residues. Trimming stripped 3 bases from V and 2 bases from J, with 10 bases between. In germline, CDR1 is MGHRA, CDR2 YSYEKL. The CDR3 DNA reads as TGCGCCAGCAGCCACGGGGTTGCCAACACTGAAGCTTTCTTT. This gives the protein CASSHGVANTEAFF.

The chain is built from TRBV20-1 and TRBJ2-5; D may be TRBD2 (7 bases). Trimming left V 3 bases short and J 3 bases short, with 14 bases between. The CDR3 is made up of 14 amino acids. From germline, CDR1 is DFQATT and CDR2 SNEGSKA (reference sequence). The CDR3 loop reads CSASGGQTKETQYF. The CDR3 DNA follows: TGCAGTGCTAGCGGGGGGCAGACGAAAGAGACCCAGTACTTC.

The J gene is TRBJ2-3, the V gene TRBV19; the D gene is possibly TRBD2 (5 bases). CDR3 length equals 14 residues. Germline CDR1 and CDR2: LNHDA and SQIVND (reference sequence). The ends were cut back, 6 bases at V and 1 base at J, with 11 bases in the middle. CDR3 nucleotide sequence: TGTGCCAGTAGATTCGTTAGCGGCACAGATACGCAGTATTTT. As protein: CASRFVSGTDTQYF. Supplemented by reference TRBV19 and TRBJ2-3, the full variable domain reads DGGITQSPKYLFRKEGQNVTLSCEQNLNHDAMYWYRQDPGQGLRLIYYSQIVNDFQKGDIAEGYSVSREKKESFPLTVTSAQKNPTAFYLCASRFVSGTDTQYFGPGTRLTVL.

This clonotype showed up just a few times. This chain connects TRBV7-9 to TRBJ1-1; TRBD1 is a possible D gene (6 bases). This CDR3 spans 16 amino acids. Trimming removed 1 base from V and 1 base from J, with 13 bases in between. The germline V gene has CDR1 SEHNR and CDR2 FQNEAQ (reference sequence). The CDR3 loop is CASSLVPGQRNTEAFF. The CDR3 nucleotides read TGTGCCAGCAGCTTAGTGCCCGGACAGCGGAACACTGAAGCTTTCTTT.

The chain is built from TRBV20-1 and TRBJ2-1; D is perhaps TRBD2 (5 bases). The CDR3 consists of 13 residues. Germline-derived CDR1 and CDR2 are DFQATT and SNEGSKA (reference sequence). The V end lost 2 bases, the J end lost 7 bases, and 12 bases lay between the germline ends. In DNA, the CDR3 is TGCAGTGCTAGAACGGGAATGGGGAATGAGCAGTTCTTC. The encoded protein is CSARTGMGNEQFF.

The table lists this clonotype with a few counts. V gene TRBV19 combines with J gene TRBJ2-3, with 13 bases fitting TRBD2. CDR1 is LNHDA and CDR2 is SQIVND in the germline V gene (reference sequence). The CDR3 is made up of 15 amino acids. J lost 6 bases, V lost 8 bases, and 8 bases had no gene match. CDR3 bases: TGTGCCAGTGGCGGGACTAGCGGGGCCAGGGATACGCAGTATTTT. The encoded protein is CASGGTSGARDTQYF.

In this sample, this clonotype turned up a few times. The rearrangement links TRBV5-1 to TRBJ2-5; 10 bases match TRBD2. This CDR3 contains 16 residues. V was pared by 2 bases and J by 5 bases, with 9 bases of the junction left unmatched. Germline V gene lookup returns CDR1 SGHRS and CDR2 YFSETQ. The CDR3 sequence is CASSFLAGVVAETQYF. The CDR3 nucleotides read TGCGCCAGCAGCTTTCTAGCGGGAGTTGTAGCGGAGACCCAGTACTTC.

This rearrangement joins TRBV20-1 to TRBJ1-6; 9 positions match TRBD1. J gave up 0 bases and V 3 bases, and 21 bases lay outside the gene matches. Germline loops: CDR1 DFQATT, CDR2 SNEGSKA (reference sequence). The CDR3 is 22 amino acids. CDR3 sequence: CSARGRVVMGQGKSSYNSPLHF. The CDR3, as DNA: TGCAGTGCTAGGGGCCGGGTTGTCATGGGACAGGGTAAAAGCTCCTATAATTCACCCCTCCACTTT.

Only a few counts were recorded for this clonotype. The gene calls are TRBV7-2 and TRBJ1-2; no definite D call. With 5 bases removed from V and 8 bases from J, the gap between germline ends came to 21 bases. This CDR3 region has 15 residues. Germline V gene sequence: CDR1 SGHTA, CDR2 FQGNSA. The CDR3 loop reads CASSPYYEGTGGYTF. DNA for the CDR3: TGTGCCAGCAGCCCATACTATGAGGGCACCGGGGGCTACACCTTC.

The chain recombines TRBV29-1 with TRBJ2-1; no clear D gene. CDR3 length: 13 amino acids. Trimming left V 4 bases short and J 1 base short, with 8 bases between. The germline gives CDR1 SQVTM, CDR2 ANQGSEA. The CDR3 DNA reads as TGCAGCGTTGGGACGGTTTCCTACAATGAGCAGTTCTTC. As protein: CSVGTVSYNEQFF.

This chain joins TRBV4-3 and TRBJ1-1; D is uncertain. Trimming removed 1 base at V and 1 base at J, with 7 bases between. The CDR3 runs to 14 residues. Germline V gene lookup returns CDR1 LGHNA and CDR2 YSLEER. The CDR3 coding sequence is TGCGCCAGCAGCCAAGGTGCGGGGAACACTGAAGCTTTCTTT. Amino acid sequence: CASSQGAGNTEAFF.

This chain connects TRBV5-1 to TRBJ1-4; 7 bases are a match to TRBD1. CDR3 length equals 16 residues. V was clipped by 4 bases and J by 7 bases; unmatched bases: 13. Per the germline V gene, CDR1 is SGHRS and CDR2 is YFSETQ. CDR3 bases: TGCGCCAGCAGCAAGAGCATTGACAGGGCGGGTGAAAAACTGTTTTTT. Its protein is CASSKSIDRAGEKLFF.

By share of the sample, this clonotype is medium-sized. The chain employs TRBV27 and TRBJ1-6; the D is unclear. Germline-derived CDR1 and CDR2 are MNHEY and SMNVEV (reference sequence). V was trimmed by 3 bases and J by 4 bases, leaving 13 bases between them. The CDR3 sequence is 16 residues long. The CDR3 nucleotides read TGTGCCAGCAGTTTTTGGGAGACCTTATATAATTCACCCCTCCACTTT. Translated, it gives CASSFWETLYNSPLHF.

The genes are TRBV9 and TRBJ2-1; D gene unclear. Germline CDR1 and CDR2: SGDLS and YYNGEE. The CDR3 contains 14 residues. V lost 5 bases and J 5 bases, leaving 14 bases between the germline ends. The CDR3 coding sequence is TGTGCCAGCAGTGTTGCGGCTTATGACAATGAGCAGTTCTTC. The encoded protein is CASSVAAYDNEQFF.

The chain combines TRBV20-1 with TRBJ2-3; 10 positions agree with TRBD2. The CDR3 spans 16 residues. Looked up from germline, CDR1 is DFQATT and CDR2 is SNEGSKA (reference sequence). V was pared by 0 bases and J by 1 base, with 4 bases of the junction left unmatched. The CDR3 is CSARDYGLAGTDTQYF. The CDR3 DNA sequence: TGCAGTGCTAGAGATTACGGACTAGCGGGCACAGATACGCAGTATTTT.

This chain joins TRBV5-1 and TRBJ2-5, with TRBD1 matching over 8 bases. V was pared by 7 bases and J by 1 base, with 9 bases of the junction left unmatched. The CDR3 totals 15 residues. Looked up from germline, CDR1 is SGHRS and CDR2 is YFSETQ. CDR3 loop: CASCQQGGPQETQYF. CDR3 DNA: TGCGCCAGCTGTCAACAGGGGGGCCCCCAAGAGACCCAGTACTTC.

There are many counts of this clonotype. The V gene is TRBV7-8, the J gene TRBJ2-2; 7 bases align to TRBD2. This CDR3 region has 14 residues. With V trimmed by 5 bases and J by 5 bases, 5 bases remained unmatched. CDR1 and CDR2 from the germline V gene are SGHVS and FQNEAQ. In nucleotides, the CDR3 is TGTGCCAGCAGCCCGTCGGGGGGAACCGGGGAGCTGTTTTTT. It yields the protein CASSPSGGTGELFF.

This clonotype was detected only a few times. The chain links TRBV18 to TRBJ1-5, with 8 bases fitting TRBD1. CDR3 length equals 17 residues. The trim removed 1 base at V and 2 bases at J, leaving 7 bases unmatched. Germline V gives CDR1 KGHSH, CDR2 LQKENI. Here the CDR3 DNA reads TGTGCCAGCTCACCACAGCGACCGGGACAGGGCAATCAGCCCCAGCATTTT. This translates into CASSPQRPGQGNQPQHF.

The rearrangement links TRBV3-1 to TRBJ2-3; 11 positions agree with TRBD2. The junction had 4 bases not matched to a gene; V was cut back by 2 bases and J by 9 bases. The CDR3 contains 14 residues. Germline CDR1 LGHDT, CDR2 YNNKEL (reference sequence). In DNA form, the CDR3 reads TGTGCCAGCAGCCAAAGTAGCGGGAGGGCAACGCAGTATTTT. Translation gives CASSQSSGRATQYF.